The entry below describes one T cell receptor beta chain. What it recognizes is unknown. The sample originates from a study of beta chain features in type 1 diabetes. Overall study findings and caveats: Diminished insertions and augmented deletions at VDJ junctions characterized type 1 diabetes patients. Among all four CD4+ subsets, Type 1 diabetes patients had TCRB CDR3s that were moderately but significantly shorter.

Expressed TCRB transcripts were sequenced after all isolated RNA was converted to cDNA. This table comes from immunoSEQ multiplex PCR, and its TCRdb copy is limited to in-frame clones, with some not included. The sample contains about half a million clones, about 29% of which appear only once. The length of the CDR3 is 14 residues. Germline CDR1 SGHNT, CDR2 YYREEE (reference sequence). J was trimmed by 2 bases and V by 4 bases; bases with no gene match: 5. The sequence came from a man aged 18 to 30 in good health. The sequencing sample was made of naive CD4+ T cells from blood. V gene TRBV5-4 combines with J gene TRBJ2-5; 7 nucleotides line up with TRBD2. This chain's CDR3 is CASSIGTTQETQYF. CDR3 in DNA: TGTGCCAGCAGCATCGGGACTACACAAGAGACCCAGTACTTC.